Listed below are T cell receptor beta chains from one sample, sequenced in a study of blood T cell repertoires in COVID-19. Generated by immunoSEQ multiplex PCR, the TCRdb table keeps only in-frame clones and is missing some. Of over 60,000 clones listed, 85% to 90% are singletons. The sequencing input was peripheral blood. All receptors derive from a woman of 80 years or more with active COVID-19. CDR3s include the opening cysteine and the closing phenylalanine or tryptophan. Fields, in order: V gene, clone size, D gene, J gene, CDR3 protein, CDR3 DNA. The D gene is left open where the match is weak. Size values are once, few and many counts, or a class for expanded clones, and some rows have none.

TRBV10-3,NA,TRBD1,TRBJ2-1,CAISLTGGLNEQFF,TGTGCCATCAGCCTGACAGGGGGCCTAAATGAGCAGTTCTTC
TRBV5-5,NA,NA,TRBJ1-6,CASSLSPGFNNSPLHF,TGTGCCAGCAGCTTGTCCCCGGGGTTTAATAATTCACCCCTCCACTTT
TRBV20-1,once,NA,TRBJ1-5,CSASSSSVWSQPQHF,TGCAGTGCTAGTTCTAGTTCGGTGTGGTCCCAGCCCCAGCATTTT
TRBV28,NA,NA,TRBJ1-2,CASSLSPGRLHYGYTF,TGTGCCAGCAGTTTATCTCCAGGAAGGCTGCACTATGGCTACACCTTC
TRBV4-1,NA,NA,TRBJ1-1,CASSQLPTVNTEAFF,TGCGCCAGCAGCCAATTGCCGACAGTGAACACTGAAGCTTTCTTT
TRBV15,NA,NA,TRBJ1-3,CATSPTVTGNTIYF,TGTGCCACCAGTCCGACAGTAACTGGAAACACCATATATTTT
TRBV13,NA,TRBD1,TRBJ2-5,CASSLYGTGRETQYF,TGTGCCAGCAGCCTATACGGGACAGGGAGGGAGACCCAGTACTTC
TRBV9,NA,TRBD1,TRBJ2-2,CASSVARRDRDTGELFF,TGTGCCAGCAGCGTAGCTCGCCGGGACAGGGACACCGGGGAGCTGTTTTTT
TRBV7-3,NA,TRBD1,TRBJ2-1,CASSHSGGSEQFF,TGTGCCAGCAGCCATTCAGGGGGAAGTGAGCAGTTCTTC
TRBV28,NA,NA,TRBJ1-2,CASRLSLSYGYTF,TGTGCCAGCAGACTCTCCTTATCATATGGCTACACCTTC
TRBV29-1,NA,TRBD2,TRBJ2-7,CSVGLAGKPYEQYF,TGCAGCGTGGGACTAGCGGGAAAACCCTACGAGCAGTACTTC
TRBV6-1,NA,TRBD1,TRBJ2-5,CASSDLRTGQETQYF,TGTGCCAGCAGTGACCTCAGGACAGGGCAAGAGACCCAGTACTTC
TRBV27,NA,NA,TRBJ2-7,CASSLKGISSYEQYF,TGTGCCAGCAGTTTAAAGGGGATAAGCTCCTACGAGCAGTACTTC
TRBV5-4,few,NA,TRBJ2-7,CASSLLDSPHEQYF,TGTGCCAGCAGCTTGCTCGATAGTCCCCACGAGCAGTACTTC
TRBV6-1,NA,NA,TRBJ1-3,CASSELWSSGNTIYF,TGTGCCAGCAGTGAATTGTGGAGCTCTGGAAACACCATATATTTT
TRBV10-3,NA,TRBD1,TRBJ1-2,CAISVPDRGDGYTF,TGTGCCATCAGTGTCCCTGACAGGGGCGACGGCTACACCTTC
TRBV12-5,NA,NA,TRBJ2-3,CASGLTTRDTQYF,TGTGCTAGTGGTTTGACAACGCGGGATACGCAGTATTTT
TRBV28,NA,TRBD2,TRBJ2-3,CASSPLATSTDTQYF,TGTGCCAGCAGCCCACTAGCGACTAGCACAGATACGCAGTATTTT
TRBV9,NA,NA,TRBJ2-3,CASSVDPFGDTQYF,TGTGCCAGCAGCGTAGATCCCTTCGGAGATACGCAGTATTTT
TRBV5-4,NA,TRBD1,TRBJ2-7,CASSLDSQGAYEQYF,TGTGCCAGCAGCTTGGATTCGCAGGGGGCCTACGAGCAGTACTTC
TRBV3-1/TRBV3-2,NA,TRBD2,TRBJ2-2,CASSPPKGREGTGELFF,TGTGCCAGCAGCCCCCCGAAAGGACGGGAGGGCACCGGGGAGCTGTTTTTT
TRBV5-1,NA,TRBD2,TRBJ2-3,CASSLGLAGDGDTQYF,TGCGCCAGCAGCTTGGGACTAGCGGGAGATGGAGATACGCAGTATTTT
TRBV28,NA,NA,TRBJ2-3,CASMTLTDTQYF,TGTGCCAGCATGACTCTCACAGATACGCAGTATTTT
TRBV5-6,NA,TRBD1,TRBJ2-7,CASSSPGQGAYEQYF,TGTGCCAGCAGCTCACCGGGACAGGGTGCCTACGAGCAGTACTTC
TRBV4-3,NA,NA,TRBJ2-5,CASSPTLYQETQYF,TGCGCCAGCAGCCCGACTCTGTACCAAGAGACCCAGTACTTC
TRBV4-2,NA,NA,TRBJ1-1,CASSQGAGERLVTEAFF,TGTGCCAGCAGCCAAGGGGCAGGGGAAAGGTTAGTTACTGAAGCTTTCTTT
TRBV28,NA,NA,TRBJ1-5,CASSFLSQPQHF,TGTGCCAGCAGTTTTTTGAGTCAGCCCCAGCATTTT
TRBV14,NA,NA,TRBJ2-3,CASSQSLTQYF,TGTGCCAGCAGCCAGTCCCTTACGCAGTATTTT
TRBV18,NA,TRBD1,TRBJ1-4,CASSLGQGATNEKLFF,TGTGCCAGCTCCCTTGGACAGGGGGCAACTAATGAAAAACTGTTTTTT
TRBV30,NA,NA,TRBJ1-2,CAWSELGALYGYTF,TGTGCCTGGAGTGAATTGGGAGCACTTTATGGCTACACCTTC
TRBV13,NA,NA,TRBJ2-1,CASSARLRDEQFF,TGTGCCAGCAGCGCCAGACTACGGGATGAGCAGTTCTTC
TRBV4-3,NA,TRBD2,TRBJ2-1,CASSQVGGRNEQFF,TGCGCCAGCAGCCAAGTCGGCGGGAGGAATGAGCAGTTCTTC
TRBV19,NA,NA,TRBJ2-7,CASSITGIYEQYF,TGTGCCAGTAGTATCACAGGAATCTACGAGCAGTACTTC
TRBV5-1,NA,TRBD2,TRBJ2-1,CASNLGTSGTYEQFF,TGCGCCAGCAACCTCGGGACTAGCGGGACGTATGAGCAGTTCTTC
TRBV28,few,NA,TRBJ1-2,CASSLRQDSYGYTF,TGTGCCAGCAGTCTCCGACAGGACAGCTATGGCTACACCTTC
TRBV11-2,NA,NA,TRBJ1-3,CASSFIRGNSGNTIYF,TGTGCCAGCAGCTTTATAAGGGGAAACTCTGGAAACACCATATATTTT
TRBV27,NA,TRBD1,TRBJ1-2,CASSPGTVYGYTF,TGTGCCAGCAGCCCCGGGACAGTCTATGGCTACACCTTC
TRBV28,NA,NA,TRBJ2-1,CASSRRRRLDNEQFF,TGTGCCAGCAGCCGTAGACGACGACTTGACAATGAGCAGTTCTTC
TRBV5-1,NA,NA,TRBJ1-3,CASSLAGANSGNTIYF,TGCGCCAGCAGCTTGGCAGGGGCTAACTCTGGAAACACCATATATTTT
TRBV29-1,NA,TRBD1,TRBJ1-2,CSVGQGNYGYTF,TGCAGCGTTGGACAGGGGAACTATGGCTACACCTTC
TRBV7-2,NA,TRBD2,TRBJ2-3,CASSSGLATKDTQYF,TGTGCCAGCAGCTCCGGACTAGCGACGAAAGATACGCAGTATTTT
TRBV3-1/TRBV3-2,NA,NA,TRBJ1-4,CASSGRGTTNEKLFF,TGTGCCAGCAGCGGTCGGGGTACAACTAATGAAAAACTGTTTTTT
TRBV18,NA,TRBD1,TRBJ1-3,CASSPGTGHSTIYF,TGTGCCAGCTCTCCCGGGACAGGACATAGCACCATATATTTT
TRBV11-2,NA,NA,TRBJ1-5,CASSLGLRSREPQHF,TGTGCCAGCAGCTTAGGTCTGCGCAGCCGGGAGCCCCAGCATTTT
TRBV6-1,NA,TRBD1,TRBJ2-3,CASSDGGTGAPSTDTQYF,TGTGCCAGCAGTGATGGTGGGACAGGAGCTCCTAGCACAGATACGCAGTATTTT
TRBV5-1,NA,TRBD2,TRBJ2-1,CASSPGGMAYAYNEQFF,TGCGCCAGCAGCCCGGGGGGGATGGCTTACGCATACAATGAGCAGTTCTTC
TRBV6-5,NA,TRBD2,TRBJ2-5,CASSYSTSGRETQYF,TGTGCCAGCAGTTACTCGACTAGCGGGCGAGAGACCCAGTACTTC
TRBV19,NA,TRBD2,TRBJ2-1,CASSRVASGVGGQFF,TGTGCCAGTAGCCGCGTCGCTAGCGGGGTGGGGGGGCAGTTCTTC
TRBV28,NA,TRBD1,TRBJ2-1,CASSFGTGVNEQFF,TGTGCCAGCAGTTTCGGGACAGGGGTTAATGAGCAGTTCTTC
TRBV5-4,NA,NA,TRBJ2-2,CASSGRTGELFF,TGTGCCAGCAGCGGCAGAACCGGGGAGCTGTTTTTT
TRBV10-3,NA,NA,TRBJ2-3,CAISEGLRRASPDTQYF,TGTGCCATCAGTGAGGGACTACGAAGAGCGTCCCCAGATACGCAGTATTTT
TRBV14,NA,NA,TRBJ1-6,CASSHLSGSALALHF,TGTGCCAGCAGCCACCTAAGTGGGTCAGCCCTAGCCCTCCACTTT